The T cell receptor beta chain under discussion was sequenced for a study of CD8+ T cells in alopecia areata. RNA, once extracted, was reverse transcribed into cDNA for use as the sequencing template. Method: immunoSEQ multiplex PCR; TCRdb's copy keeps in-frame clones and lacks some. The sample shows about 190,000 clones, 55% to 70% of them seen only once. CDR3 length: 11 residues. V was trimmed by 2 bases and J by 5 bases, leaving 6 bases between them. CDR1 is DFQATT and CDR2 is SNEGSKA in the germline V gene (reference sequence). Treatment noted: oral pan-JAK inhibitor, 5-10 mg twice daily. This TCR was sampled from a human donor with alopecia areata. The chain employs TRBV20-1 and TRBJ2-5; D remains ambiguous. The sequenced sample was CD4+ T cells sorted from blood, obtained at week 4, from a patient treated with tofacitinib. The CDR3 DNA follows: TGCAGTGCTAGATTGCGGGAGACCCAGTACTTC. It is translated as CSARLRETQYF.